A selection of T cell receptor beta chains follows, all from one sample in a study of identical twins. TCRdb called the 5' RACE reads again in MiXCR, with one record for every CDR3 protein. The sample records about 470,000 distinct CDR3 sequences, 24% being singletons. These sequences were also reported in another study, on T cells expressing NK-cell markers.

Sequencing was performed on CD4+ T cells sorted from blood. All receptors come from a woman between 18 and 29 years old in good health. Each CDR3 is given with its conserved first and last residue.

V: TRBV3-1; CDR3: CASSLGPASTGELFF
V: TRBV7-3; CDR3: CASSFLGGYQPQHF
V: TRBV9; CDR3: CASSPGLPYGYTF
V: TRBV5-4; CDR3: CASSLGAYRSDTQYF
V: TRBV12-3/TRBV12-4; CDR3: CASNSGESEPTDTQYF
V: TRBV12-3/TRBV12-4; CDR3: CAFSLGFSRGRTNEKLFF
V: TRBV2; CDR3: CASSESGDWAFF
V: TRBV4-3; CDR3: CASSQDKGTYEQYF
V: TRBV9; CDR3: CASSAEGGGAPLHF
V: TRBV20-1; CDR3: CSATTGASTDTQYF
V: TRBV21-1; CDR3: CASSIAPGTSGGGGVDEQFF